This T cell receptor beta chain was observed in a study of blood T cell repertoires in COVID-19. CDR1 is KGHSH, CDR2 LQKENI, per germline. The CDR3 consists of 15 residues. Trimming took 2 bases from V and 2 from J; bases not matched to a gene: 4. As handled by the study authors: Amplification with reference gene primers provided the estimates of nucleated cell counts. Using immunoSEQ multiplex PCR, the repertoire was profiled, and TCRdb retains in-frame clones only, with some absent. That table is the source of V, J and clone size, and D and trimming were worked out from the DNA. The sample lists 200,000 or so clones, roughly 79% occurring once.

The rearrangement joins TRBV18 to TRBJ2-7; 9 bases map to TRBD2. This clonotype was obtained from a man in his fifties or sixties with active or convalescent COVID-19. Sequences were obtained from peripheral blood. CDR3 amino acids: CASSPNSGSPYEQYF. CDR3 nucleotide sequence: TGTGCCAGCTCACCAAATAGCGGGAGCCCCTACGAGCAGTACTTC. The full variable domain, rest sourced from reference TRBV18 and TRBJ2-7, is NAGVMQNPRHLVRRRGQEARLRCSPMKGHSHVYWYRQLPEEGLKFMVYLQKENIIDESGMPKERFSAEFPKEGPSILRIQQVVRGDSAAYFCASSPNSGSPYEQYFGPGTRLTVT.